This section outlines one T cell receptor beta chain sequence together with its context. TCRdb's table, derived via immunoSEQ multiplex PCR, lists solely in-frame clones and lacks some. The sample shows roughly 30,000 clones, about 90% of them seen only once. Trimming at V came to 7 bases and at J to 1 base, leaving 3 bases not matched to a gene. The CDR3 spans 15 residues. CDR1 is SGHTA, CDR2 FQGNSA, per germline. The sample originates from a study of blood T cell repertoires in COVID-19. The chain joins TRBV7-2 to TRBJ2-2; 10 nucleotides match TRBD2. The origin of this receptor is a human donor in a cohort sampled during active COVID-19. The sample consisted of peripheral blood. CDR3 in amino acids: CASMLAGGNTGELFF. The CDR3 region has the DNA TGTGCCAGCATGTTAGCGGGGGGGAACACCGGGGAGCTGTTTTTT.